What follows are 32 T cell receptor beta chains derived from one specimen sequenced in a study of T cells expressing NK-cell markers. With the 5' RACE reads reprocessed, TCRdb shows one record per CDR3 protein and no DNA. Its table lists some 16,000 distinct CDR3 sequences. What was sequenced was blood T cells: a sorted CD56 or NKG2C T cell subset, CD4+ or CD8+ T cells, or bulk PBMC T cells (not recorded which). These receptors all come from a man aged 18 to 69 in good health.

This chain joins TRBV5-1 and TRBJ2-1; TCRdb proposes TRBD2, but this gene call is untestable without DNA. This CDR3 contains 14 residues. Germline values: CDR1 SGHRS, CDR2 YFSETQ. The CDR3 reads CASSGGGTYNEQFF.

The chain couples TRBV5-1 to TRBJ1-3. CDR3 size: 14 residues. Germline V CDR1 and CDR2: SGHRS, YFSETQ. CDR3 amino acids: CASSSADSGNTIYF.

The rearrangement links TRBV5-1 to TRBJ1-1; TCRdb proposes TRBD1, but this gene call is untestable without DNA. CDR1 and CDR2 from the germline V gene are SGHRS and YFSETQ. The CDR3 runs to 15 residues. CDR3 region: CASSLVGTVNTEAFF.

The gene calls are TRBV4-1 and TRBJ1-4; TCRdb gives TRBD1 as the D gene, but with no DNA this cannot be confirmed. Germline CDR1 and CDR2: MGHRA and YSYEKL. The CDR3 consists of 15 residues. The CDR3 loop reads CASSQSGTGNEKLFF.

The chain is built from TRBV28 and TRBJ2-3; TCRdb calls TRBD1, which cannot be checked without DNA. CDR3 size: 16 residues. Germline CDR1 and CDR2: MDHEN and SYDVKM. The CDR3 region is CASSAFRDRGRDTQYF.

The V and J genes are TRBV29-1 and TRBJ2-3. CDR1 SQVTM and CDR2 ANQGSEA come from the germline V gene. The CDR3 spans 13 residues. The CDR3 loop is CSVADRNTDTQYF.

V is TRBV19 and J is TRBJ2-1; TCRdb outputs TRBD1, but without DNA this stays unchecked. The germline CDR1 and CDR2 sequences are LNHDA and SQIVND (reference sequence). The CDR3 spans 15 residues. The CDR3 region is CASTPGRGPGNEQFF.

The CDR3: CASSQDHRGSGYTF. V and J are TRBV4-3 and TRBJ1-2; without DNA, the TCRdb call of TRBD1 cannot be checked. The CDR3 is made up of 14 amino acids. Germline V lookup: CDR1 LGHNA, CDR2 YSLEER.

This chain links TRBV18 with TRBJ2-5; TCRdb returns TRBD1, unconfirmable since there is no DNA. CDR1 KGHSH and CDR2 LQKENI come from the germline V gene. The CDR3 is made up of 16 amino acids. CDR3 loop: CASSPPVGTGWKTQYF.

The gene calls are TRBV7-2 and TRBJ1-6. This CDR3 is 16 amino acids long. Germline loops: CDR1 SGHTA, CDR2 FQGNSA. CDR3 residues: CASSLSHSSYNSPLHF.

The CDR3 region is CASSLSAYQETQYF. The genes are TRBV27 and TRBJ2-5. CDR1 is MNHEY and CDR2 is SMNVEV in the germline V gene (reference sequence). The CDR3 has 14 residues.

CDR3 protein: CASSLLTGGAYEQYF. The rearrangement joins TRBV14 to TRBJ2-7. CDR1 is SGHDN and CDR2 is FVKESK in the germline V gene. This CDR3 has 15 residues. The variable domain in full, completed from reference TRBV14 and TRBJ2-7, reads EAGVTQFPSHSVIEKGQTVTLRCDPISGHDNLYWYRRVMGKEIKFLLHFVKESKQDESGMPNNRFLAERTGGTYSTLKVQPAELEDSGVYFCASSLLTGGAYEQYFGPGTRLTVT.

V usage is TRBV20-1 and J usage is TRBJ2-7; the TCRdb D gene call, TRBD1, has no DNA to confirm it. The CDR3 covers 15 residues. The germline CDR1 and CDR2 sequences are DFQATT and SNEGSKA (reference sequence). The CDR3 reads CSARGSGQGIDEQYF.

The chain combines TRBV2 with TRBJ2-5; TCRdb's D call, TRBD1, is unchecked because there is no DNA. CDR3 length: 13 amino acids. Looked up from germline, CDR1 is SNHLY and CDR2 is FYNNEI. The CDR3 loop is CASKPDSQETQYF.

The chain employs TRBV7-2 and TRBJ1-2; no DNA is available, so the TRBD1 call from TCRdb remains unchecked. The CDR3 extends over 12 amino acids. Germline CDR1 and CDR2: SGHTA and FQGNSA. The CDR3 loop is CASSVRQTGYTF.

The chain uses TRBV7-6 and TRBJ2-1; the D call of TRBD2 rests on TCRdb alone, since no DNA is present to check it. This CDR3 contains 16 residues. Germline values: CDR1 SGHVS, CDR2 FNYEAQ. CDR3 sequence: CASRASGGNKLNEQFF.

This chain uses TRBV20-1 with TRBJ2-7. The CDR3 has 12 amino acids. The germline V gene encodes CDR1 DFQATT and CDR2 SNEGSKA (reference sequence). CDR3 sequence reads: CSAAKPSYEQYF.

The chain carries TRBV10-2 and TRBJ2-7. The CDR3 length is 14 residues. CDR1 is WSHSY and CDR2 is SAAADI in the germline V gene. The CDR3 loop reads CASSESSRGHEQYF.

This chain connects TRBV4-1 to TRBJ1-1. Germline assignment: CDR1 MGHRA and CDR2 YSYEKL. This CDR3 is built from 15 residues. The CDR3 sequence is CASSPSSQARTEAFF.

J is TRBJ2-7 and V is TRBV29-1; TCRdb's D call, TRBD1, is unchecked because there is no DNA. Germline V gene sequence: CDR1 SQVTM, CDR2 ANQGSEA. The CDR3 totals 13 residues. The CDR3 spells CSVKGQGTYEQYF.

The chain couples TRBV2 to TRBJ2-7. Germline CDR1 and CDR2: SNHLY and FYNNEI. The CDR3 is 12 residues long. The CDR3: CASSEGPYEQYF.

The chain uses TRBV10-3 and TRBJ2-1; TCRdb gives TRBD2 as the D gene, but with no DNA this cannot be confirmed. Germline assignment: CDR1 ENHRY and CDR2 SYGVKD. The CDR3 spans 15 residues. CDR3: CAISGGTSEINEQFF.

The genes are TRBV29-1 and TRBJ2-7; checking the TCRdb D call of TRBD2 is not possible without DNA. CDR3 length: 14 amino acids. The germline V gene encodes CDR1 SQVTM and CDR2 ANQGSEA. The chain's CDR3 is CSVEVSGQGYEQYF.

V gene TRBV7-9 combines with J gene TRBJ2-1. Germline V CDR1 and CDR2: SEHNR, FQNEAQ (reference sequence). CDR3 length: 15 amino acids. This CDR3 is CASSSSGRAYNEQFF.

V usage is TRBV11-2 and J usage is TRBJ2-1; TCRdb gives TRBD2 as the D gene, but with no DNA this cannot be confirmed. CDR3 length: 16 residues. Germline V gene lookup returns CDR1 SGHAT and CDR2 FQNNGV. The CDR3 sequence: CASSLGAGSIYNEQFF.

The genes are TRBV12-3 or TRBV12-4 and TRBJ2-2. The CDR3 consists of 15 residues. The CDR3 is CASSFGFAGAGELFF.

V and J are TRBV27 and TRBJ2-5; TCRdb's D gene call, TRBD1, goes unchecked for lack of DNA. CDR3 length: 17 residues. CDR1 is MNHEY, CDR2 SMNVEV, per germline (reference sequence). The CDR3 is CASSVTSLTGPQETQYF.

The rearrangement joins TRBV20-1 to TRBJ2-7; TCRdb proposes TRBD1, but this gene call is untestable without DNA. This CDR3 is built from 13 residues. CDR1 DFQATT and CDR2 SNEGSKA come from the germline V gene (reference sequence). This CDR3 reads CSAAQGVVYEQYF.

V usage is TRBV14 and J usage is TRBJ2-7. The CDR3 contains 12 residues. Germline V gene lookup returns CDR1 SGHDN and CDR2 FVKESK. CDR3 sequence: CASSQDGYEQYF.

The CDR3 loop is CASRPTGQNYEQYF. The gene calls are TRBV6-1 and TRBJ2-7; TCRdb designates TRBD1, a call that cannot be tested without DNA. This CDR3 is built from 14 residues. In germline, CDR1 is MNHNS, CDR2 SASEGT.

The CDR3: CASSLEGGRRQPQHF. This chain joins TRBV11-2 and TRBJ1-5; TCRdb indicates TRBD1, and absent DNA this call remains unverified. The CDR3 covers 15 residues. From germline, CDR1 is SGHAT and CDR2 FQNNGV.

The V call is TRBV4-3, the J call TRBJ2-7; the TCRdb call, TRBD1, lacks DNA for checking. Germline V gives CDR1 LGHNA, CDR2 YSLEER. This CDR3 is 15 amino acids long. The CDR3 loop is CASSLRTGGSYEQYF.